Detailed here is one T cell receptor (beta chain). Repertoires were generated with immunoSEQ multiplex PCR, while TCRdb's copy carries only in-frame clones and drops some. This sample has over 250,000 clones, with 80% to 90% found just once. The data were obtained in a study of blood T cell repertoires in COVID-19. Whole-study context: Sources were T cells, B-cell-depleted T cells, or PBMCs; the material itself was cDNA or gDNA.

Germline V gene data show CDR1 as KGHSH and CDR2 as LQKENI. This CDR3 spans 14 amino acids. V was shortened by 4 bases and J by 2 bases, with 9 bases between the two germline ends. The chain has TRBV18 and TRBJ1-5, with D tentatively TRBD1 (5 bases). The specimen sequenced was peripheral blood. This clonotype was obtained from a woman in her 70s with acute or convalescent COVID-19. Written as DNA, the CDR3 is TGTGCCAGCTCACAGGGAGGGGGCAATCAGCCCCAGCATTTT. Translating gives CASSQGGGNQPQHF.